These T cell receptor beta chains were read from a single sample in a study of human T cells and chemical hapten exposure. TCRdb ran MiXCR on the RACE reads and lists one entry per CDR3 protein. This sample has 280,000 or so distinct CDR3 sequences; about 7.7% occur once, and the top ten carry roughly 1.2%. This material consisted of whole blood, taken in connection with sensitization to the hapten diphenylcyclopropenone (DPC). These receptors originate from a man between 18 and 35 years old with alopecia areata. Some clones in this sample may be carry-over from other donors' samples. The CDR3 runs from the conserved cysteine through the conserved F or W. D genes are given only for firm matches. Size is stated for part of the rows, as once, few or many counts, or as a class when the clone is expanded.

clone_size: NA
d_call: TRBD2
j_call: TRBJ2-1
v_call: TRBV6-2/TRBV6-3
cdr3_nt: TGTGCCAGCAGTTACTCGCCCGCGGGGGGGGTATACAATGAGCAGTTCTTC
cdr3_aa: CASSYSPAGGVYNEQFF

clone_size: few
d_call: NA
j_call: TRBJ1-5
v_call: TRBV6-2/TRBV6-3
cdr3_nt: TGTGCCAGCAGTCACGACAAGGGCAGAGATCAGCCCCAGCATTTT
cdr3_aa: CASSHDKGRDQPQHF

clone_size: NA
d_call: TRBD2
j_call: TRBJ2-3
v_call: TRBV12-3/TRBV12-4
cdr3_nt: TGTGCCAGCAGTTTTTCAGGCGGGGGAGGAGATACGCAGTATTTT
cdr3_aa: CASSFSGGGGDTQYF

clone_size: few
d_call: TRBD1
j_call: TRBJ2-5
v_call: TRBV9
cdr3_nt: TGTGCCAGCAGCCCTAAGGGACAGCCAGACGAGACCCAGTACTTC
cdr3_aa: CASSPKGQPDETQYF

clone_size: NA
d_call: TRBD1
j_call: TRBJ1-1
v_call: TRBV4-1
cdr3_nt: TGCGCCAGCAGCCAAGATTCGGGACAGGGCCGCGTGGGCACTGAAGCTTTCTTT
cdr3_aa: CASSQDSGQGRVGTEAFF

clone_size: few
d_call: NA
j_call: TRBJ2-2
v_call: TRBV7-2
cdr3_nt: TGTGCCAGCAGTCGGGGCGGGGCGAACACCGGGGAGCTGTTTTTT
cdr3_aa: CASSRGGANTGELFF

clone_size: NA
d_call: TRBD1
j_call: TRBJ1-1
v_call: TRBV29-1
cdr3_nt: TGCAGCGCCCGGGGACAGTTCACTGAAGCTTTCTTT
cdr3_aa: CSARGQFTEAFF

clone_size: few
d_call: NA
j_call: TRBJ2-2
v_call: TRBV12-3/TRBV12-4
cdr3_nt: TGTGCCAGCAGTTTAAGACAGGCGAACACCGGGGAGCTGTTTTTT
cdr3_aa: CASSLRQANTGELFF

clone_size: NA
d_call: NA
j_call: TRBJ1-4
v_call: TRBV7-9
cdr3_nt: TGTGCCACCAACCGGGAGTGTAATGAAAAACTGTTTTTT
cdr3_aa: CATNRECNEKLFF

clone_size: NA
d_call: TRBD1
j_call: TRBJ2-5
v_call: TRBV29-1
cdr3_nt: TGCAGCGTTGCATCGGCCACAGGGGGCTATTCAGAGACCCAGTACTTC
cdr3_aa: CSVASATGGYSETQYF

clone_size: NA
d_call: NA
j_call: TRBJ1-6
v_call: TRBV11-2
cdr3_nt: TGTGCCAGCAGCTTAGGGGGTCTCCTGGGTAATTCACCCCTCCACTTT
cdr3_aa: CASSLGGLLGNSPLHF

clone_size: many
d_call: TRBD2
j_call: TRBJ2-3
v_call: TRBV7-2
cdr3_nt: TGTGCCAGCAGCTTAACGGGGGGGACGGGCACAGATACGCAGTATTTT
cdr3_aa: CASSLTGGTGTDTQYF

clone_size: few
d_call: NA
j_call: TRBJ2-5
v_call: TRBV15
cdr3_nt: TGTGCCACCAGCAGAGATGTTGTAGAGACCCAGTACTTC
cdr3_aa: CATSRDVVETQYF

clone_size: NA
d_call: NA
j_call: TRBJ2-6
v_call: TRBV7-9
cdr3_nt: TGTGCCAGCAGCTTCGCACAGGGCTCTGGGGCCAACGTCCTGACTTTC
cdr3_aa: CASSFAQGSGANVLTF

clone_size: many
d_call: TRBD1
j_call: TRBJ1-5
v_call: TRBV7-2
cdr3_nt: TGTGCCAGCAGCCGACAGGGAGCGAGCAATCAGCCCCAGCATTTT
cdr3_aa: CASSRQGASNQPQHF

clone_size: few
d_call: NA
j_call: TRBJ2-7
v_call: TRBV7-2
cdr3_nt: TGTGCCAGCAGCTTGACCCGGGGCCCCTACGAGCAGTACTTC
cdr3_aa: CASSLTRGPYEQYF

clone_size: NA
d_call: NA
j_call: TRBJ1-2
v_call: TRBV29-1
cdr3_nt: TGCAGCGTTGAAGATAAAGGCTGGGGAGGCTACACCTTC
cdr3_aa: CSVEDKGWGGYTF